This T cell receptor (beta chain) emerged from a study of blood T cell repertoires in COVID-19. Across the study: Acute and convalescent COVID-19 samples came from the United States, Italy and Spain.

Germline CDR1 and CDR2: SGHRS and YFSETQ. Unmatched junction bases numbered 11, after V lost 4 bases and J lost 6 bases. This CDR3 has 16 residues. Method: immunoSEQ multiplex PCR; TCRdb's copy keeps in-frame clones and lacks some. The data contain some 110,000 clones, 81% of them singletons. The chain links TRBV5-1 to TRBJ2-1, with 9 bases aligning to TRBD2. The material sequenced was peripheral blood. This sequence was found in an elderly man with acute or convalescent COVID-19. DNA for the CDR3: TGCGCCAGCAGCCCCATGTTTAGCGGGAGTCTCAATGAGCAGTTCTTC. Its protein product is CASSPMFSGSLNEQFF.